The 27 T cell receptor beta chains below were found in one sample sequenced in a study of PD-1 blockade in classical Hodgkin lymphoma. The method was immunoSEQ multiplex PCR; TCRdb's version includes in-frame clones alone and lacks a portion of them. Here the sample spans 110,000 or so clones, around 89% being singletons. Every patient experienced relapse after autologous stem cell transplantation, and brentuximab vedotin exposure varied. The sample was peripheral blood mononuclear cells (PBMCs), taken before the second cycle of nivolumab. These receptors came from a human donor with classical Hodgkin lymphoma.

J is TRBJ1-1 and V is TRBV19, with 8 bases identical to TRBD1. The J segment lost 1 base and the V segment lost 7 bases, leaving 5 bases of the junction unmatched. The germline gives CDR1 LNHDA, CDR2 SQIVND (reference sequence). CDR3 length: 14 residues. The CDR3 protein is CASTDRGGNTEAFF. As DNA, the CDR3 is TGTGCCAGTACCGACAGGGGAGGGAACACTGAAGCTTTCTTT.

This chain connects TRBV11-3 to TRBJ2-1, with D tentatively TRBD2 (6 bases). Germline assignment: CDR1 SGHNT and CDR2 YENEEA. Trimming removed 5 bases at V and 9 bases at J, with 20 bases between. The CDR3 contains 15 residues. CDR3 protein: CASSRRTTLGAEQFF. The CDR3 nucleotides read TGTGCCAGCAGCCGACGGACTACCCTAGGGGCTGAGCAGTTCTTC.

The gene calls are TRBV6-6 and TRBJ2-1; 8 nucleotides align to TRBD2. The CDR3 extends over 16 amino acids. Germline V lookup: CDR1 MNHNY, CDR2 SVGAGI (reference sequence). The ends lost 5 bases at V and 8 bases at J; junction bases unmatched: 14. CDR3 bases: TGTGCCAGCAGTCGCCTGGGAGCGGGAGAAGGGGATGAGCAGTTCTTC. Its translation is CASSRLGAGEGDEQFF.

The chain employs TRBV27 and TRBJ2-1; 10 bases are shared with TRBD2. The germline V gene encodes CDR1 MNHEY and CDR2 SMNVEV (reference sequence). CDR3 length: 19 residues. After removal of 7 bases from V and 3 bases from J, the junction contained 18 bases not matched to a gene. The CDR3 loop reads CASTRRGPSSGSRYNEQFF. CDR3 sequence (DNA): TGTGCCAGCACCAGAAGGGGCCCATCTAGCGGGAGCCGCTACAATGAGCAGTTCTTC.

The gene calls are TRBV14 and TRBJ2-2; 9 bases agree with TRBD1. Germline V gene sequence: CDR1 SGHDN, CDR2 FVKESK. The V segment lost 2 bases and the J segment 4 bases; nucleotides outside the gene matches: 14. CDR3 length equals 19 residues. The DNA of the CDR3 is TGTGCCAGCAGCCAAACGGGGATCAATTTGGGACAGGGCACCGGGGAGCTGTTTTTT. Translated, it gives CASSQTGINLGQGTGELFF.

The chain couples TRBV10-3 to TRBJ2-1; 12 bases match TRBD2. CDR3 length: 16 amino acids. The germline CDR1 and CDR2 sequences are ENHRY and SYGVKD. V trimming: 1 base; J trimming: 6 bases; junction bases outside the gene matches: 4. The CDR3 sequence is CAISEWTSGDSNEQFF. Written as DNA, the CDR3 is TGTGCCATCAGTGAGTGGACTAGCGGGGACTCCAATGAGCAGTTCTTC.

The chain carries TRBV6-1 and TRBJ1-1; the match to TRBD1 covers 10 bases. V trimming: 5 bases; J trimming: 13 bases; junction bases outside the gene matches: 7. This CDR3 is 12 amino acids long. Germline V CDR1 and CDR2: MNHNS, SASEGT. Written as DNA, the CDR3 is TGTGCCAGCAGTTTTGACAGGGGGCTAGTTTTCTTT. It is translated as CASSFDRGLVFF.

The V gene is TRBV30, the J gene TRBJ2-2, with unresolved D. Trimming left V 2 bases short and J 3 bases short, with 7 bases between. Germline CDR1 GTSNPN, CDR2 SVGIG (reference sequence). CDR3 length: 13 residues. DNA of the CDR3: TGTGCCTGGAGTTTCCGGGACACCGGGGAGCTGTTTTTT. Amino acids: CAWSFRDTGELFF.

In this sample, this clone turned up a few times. The chain couples TRBV10-1 to TRBJ1-2; unclear D gene. The CDR3 covers 14 residues. Trimming pared 2 bases from V and 4 bases from J, leaving 11 bases between. Germline-derived CDR1 and CDR2 are WNHNN and SYGVQD (reference sequence). The DNA of the CDR3 is TGCGCCAGCAGTGAGGGTTTGGGTGCCTATGGCTACACCTTC. Translated, it gives CASSEGLGAYGYTF.

The chain carries TRBV30 and TRBJ1-1; TRBD1 agrees at 7 bases. J gave up 5 bases and V 3 bases, and 6 bases lay outside the gene matches. Germline V gives CDR1 GTSNPN, CDR2 SVGIG (reference sequence). CDR3 length: 13 amino acids. This CDR3 reads CAWRRQGGTEAFF. CDR3 sequence (DNA): TGTGCCTGGAGGAGACAGGGAGGGACTGAAGCTTTCTTT.

The chain has TRBV30 and TRBJ2-7; 7 nucleotides align to TRBD2. V trimming: 1 base; J trimming: 4 bases; junction bases outside the gene matches: 4. The CDR3 consists of 13 residues. Germline CDR1 and CDR2: GTSNPN and SVGIG (reference sequence). The CDR3 DNA is TGTGCCTGGAGTGGAAGGGGAGGGTACGAGCAGTACTTC. Amino acids: CAWSGRGGYEQYF. Full variable domain (outside the CDR3, taken from reference TRBV30 and TRBJ2-7): SQTIHQWPATLVQPVGSPLSLECTVEGTSNPNLYWYRQAAGRGLQLLFYSVGIGQISSEVPQNLSASRPQDRQFILSSKKLLLSDSGFYLCAWSGRGGYEQYFGPGTRLTVT.

The V and J genes are TRBV6-1 and TRBJ1-5; the D gene is possibly TRBD1 (6 bases). Germline V lookup: CDR1 MNHNS, CDR2 SASEGT. The CDR3 runs 14 residues. Trimming pared 5 bases from V and 6 bases from J, leaving 14 bases between. The CDR3 reads CASSKQGWSQPQHF. CDR3 coding DNA: TGTGCCAGCAGTAAACAGGGATGGAGTCAGCCCCAGCATTTT.

The chain combines TRBV29-1 with TRBJ1-2, with D possibly matching TRBD1 (5 bases). Trimming shortened V by 6 bases and J by 0 bases, and 20 bases separated the two germline ends. The V gene's germline CDR1 is SQVTM and CDR2 ANQGSEA. The CDR3 consists of 16 residues. The CDR3 DNA is TGCAGCGTCGACTCACACATACAGGATGCTAACTATGGCTACACCTTC. It codes for CSVDSHIQDANYGYTF.

The V call is TRBV19, the J call TRBJ1-6, with D maybe TRBD1 (6 bases). This CDR3 spans 15 amino acids. Germline V CDR1 and CDR2: LNHDA, SQIVND (reference sequence). V lost 7 bases, J lost 7 bases, and 17 bases lay in between. CDR3 in amino acids: CASTRGSAGNSPLHF. The CDR3 DNA sequence: TGTGCCAGTACTAGGGGGTCCGCGGGCAATTCACCCCTCCACTTT. Based on the CDR3 plus reference TRBV19 and TRBJ1-6, the full variable domain is DGGITQSPKYLFRKEGQNVTLSCEQNLNHDAMYWYRQDPGQGLRLIYYSQIVNDFQKGDIAEGYSVSREKKESFPLTVTSAQKNPTAFYLCASTRGSAGNSPLHFGNGTRLTVT.

The chain is built from TRBV18 and TRBJ2-5; D unresolved. The CDR3 is 12 residues long. V was shortened by 4 bases and J by 5 bases, with 8 bases between the two germline ends. The germline CDR1 and CDR2 sequences are KGHSH and LQKENI. The CDR3 reads CASSRLLETQYF. The DNA for the CDR3 is TGTGCCAGCTCACGTCTATTGGAGACCCAGTACTTC.

The genes are TRBV11-2 and TRBJ2-7; D possibly corresponds to TRBD1 (6 bases). V lost 5 bases, J lost 1 base, and 15 bases lay in between. The CDR3 runs 15 residues. Per germline, CDR1 SGHAT and CDR2 FQNNGV. CDR3 DNA sequence: TGTGCCAGCAGCCCCCGAAAAGGGGGTTCCTACGAGCAGTACTTC. It specifies CASSPRKGGSYEQYF. The full variable domain, completed using reference TRBV11-2 and TRBJ2-7, is EAGVAQSPRYKIIEKRQSVAFWCNPISGHATLYWYQQILGQGPKLLIQFQNNGVVDDSQLPKDRFSAERLKGVDSTLKIQPAKLEDSAVYLCASSPRKGGSYEQYFGPGTRLTVT.

The chain joins TRBV2 to TRBJ1-1, with D possibly TRBD1 on 5 matching bases. This CDR3 has 14 amino acids. The V end was cut by 2 bases, the J end by 11 bases, with 18 bases between. Germline CDR1 SNHLY, CDR2 FYNNEI. The CDR3 DNA reads as TGTGCCAGCAGTGAAAGGAGGGCAGGGCTTACGGCTTTCTTT. Encoded protein: CASSERRAGLTAFF.

The chain couples TRBV30 to TRBJ2-5; D remains ambiguous. CDR1 is GTSNPN and CDR2 is SVGIG in the germline V gene (reference sequence). This CDR3 has 11 amino acids. V lost 1 base and J 4 bases, leaving 4 bases between the germline ends. CDR3 protein: CAWSEGETQYF. The CDR3 DNA reads as TGTGCCTGGAGTGAGGGAGAGACCCAGTACTTC.

This clone was seen more than once but under ten times. The gene calls are TRBV7-2 and TRBJ1-3; D might be TRBD1 (5 bases). V dropped 4 bases and J dropped 0 bases, with 10 bases sitting between them. Germline CDR1 reads SGHTA; CDR2 reads FQGNSA. There are 15 residues in the CDR3. CDR3 DNA: TGTGCCAGCAGCTCACAGGCCTACTCTGGAAACACCATATATTTT. This encodes CASSSQAYSGNTIYF. Supplemented by reference TRBV7-2 and TRBJ1-3, the full variable domain reads GAGVSQSPSNKVTEKGKDVELRCDPISGHTALYWYRQSLGQGLEFLIYFQGNSAPDKSGLPSDRFSAERTGGSVSTLTIQRTQQEDSAVYLCASSSQAYSGNTIYFGEGSWLTVV.

The rearrangement joins TRBV11-2 to TRBJ2-7; 13 bases fit TRBD2. The CDR3 totals 19 residues. Trimming at V came to 0 bases and at J to 2 bases, leaving 10 bases not matched to a gene. Germline CDR1 SGHAT, CDR2 FQNNGV. In DNA form, the CDR3 reads TGTGCCAGCAGCTTAGATCCGTGGACTAGCGGGGGAATCCCCTACGAGCAGTACTTC. This sequence encodes CASSLDPWTSGGIPYEQYF.

CDR3 sequence (DNA): TGTGCCAGCTCACCTCGGAGCGCCGGGGAGCTGTTTTTT. It yields the protein CASSPRSAGELFF. The J gene is TRBJ2-2, the V gene TRBV18; D not resolved. The germline CDR1 and CDR2 sequences are KGHSH and LQKENI. Trimming shortened V by 3 bases and J by 6 bases, and 8 bases separated the two germline ends. The CDR3 has 13 amino acids. Filled out from reference TRBV18 and TRBJ2-2, the complete variable domain reads NAGVMQNPRHLVRRRGQEARLRCSPMKGHSHVYWYRQLPEEGLKFMVYLQKENIIDESGMPKERFSAEFPKEGPSILRIQQVVRGDSAAYFCASSPRSAGELFFGEGSRLTVL.

In this sample, this clone turned up once. The CDR3 here is CASSQDEGYEQYF. The CDR3 DNA reads TGTGCCAGCAGCCAAGACGAGGGTTACGAGCAGTACTTC. V usage is TRBV14 and J usage is TRBJ2-7, with D perhaps TRBD2 (5 bases). Trimming removed 0 bases at V and 4 bases at J, with 7 bases between. The germline V gene has CDR1 SGHDN and CDR2 FVKESK. This CDR3 comprises 13 residues.

The rearrangement links TRBV18 to TRBJ2-7; D is perhaps TRBD1 (5 bases). CDR1 is KGHSH, CDR2 LQKENI, per germline. Trimming took off 3 bases at V and 5 bases at J, with 14 bases between the two ends. The CDR3 covers 14 residues. The CDR3 region is CASSPSAGLDEQYF. CDR3 bases: TGTGCCAGCTCACCGAGTGCAGGGTTAGACGAGCAGTACTTC.

The chain joins TRBV27 to TRBJ2-7; D may be TRBD1 or TRBD2 (6 bases each). Deletions cut 2 bases from V and 0 bases from J, with 11 bases between. From germline, CDR1 is MNHEY and CDR2 SMNVEV (reference sequence). CDR3 length equals 15 residues. CDR3 amino acids: CASSLRPGASYEQYF. The DNA for the CDR3 is TGTGCCAGCAGTTTACGCCCGGGGGCCTCCTACGAGCAGTACTTC.

In its sample, this clone was seen once. The chain employs TRBV28 and TRBJ1-5; no clear D gene. CDR3 length: 15 amino acids. Germline loops: CDR1 MDHEN, CDR2 SYDVKM. Between the trimmed V and J ends, which lost 0 bases and 0 bases, there was a span of 6 bases. The CDR3 spells CASSLWAYSNQPQHF. The CDR3, as DNA: TGTGCCAGCAGTTTATGGGCCTATAGCAATCAGCCCCAGCATTTT. Full variable domain (missing parts from reference TRBV28 and TRBJ1-5): DVKVTQSSRYLVKRTGEKVFLECVQDMDHENMFWYRQDPGLGLRLIYFSYDVKMKEKGDIPEGYSVSREKKERFSLILESASTNQTSMYLCASSLWAYSNQPQHFGDGTRLSIL.

The chain carries TRBV5-1 and TRBJ1-2, with a weak D call TRBD1 (6 bases). The length of the CDR3 is 13 residues. V shed 6 bases and J shed 3 bases, with 12 bases lying between them. Germline loops: CDR1 SGHRS, CDR2 YFSETQ. The CDR3 loop is CASKTGRDYGYTF. The CDR3 coding sequence is TGCGCCAGCAAAACAGGGAGGGACTATGGCTACACCTTC. Filled out from reference TRBV5-1 and TRBJ1-2, the complete variable domain reads KAGVTQTPRYLIKTRGQQVTLSCSPISGHRSVSWYQQTPGQGLQFLFEYFSETQRNKGNFPGRFSGRQFSNSRSEMNVSTLELGDSALYLCASKTGRDYGYTFGSGTRLTVV.

The chain couples TRBV19 to TRBJ2-7; maybe TRBD2 (6 bases). The CDR3 loop spans 15 amino acids. V gave up 6 bases and J gave up 6 bases, with 21 bases separating them. CDR1 and CDR2 from the germline V gene are LNHDA and SQIVND (reference sequence). The CDR3 protein is CASSDDGSLYAEQYF. Here the CDR3 DNA reads TGTGCCAGTAGCGACGACGGGAGCCTCTACGCCGAGCAGTACTTC. The full variable domain, in which reference TRBV19 and TRBJ2-7 provide the parts outside the CDR3, is DGGITQSPKYLFRKEGQNVTLSCEQNLNHDAMYWYRQDPGQGLRLIYYSQIVNDFQKGDIAEGYSVSREKKESFPLTVTSAQKNPTAFYLCASSDDGSLYAEQYFGPGTRLTVT.